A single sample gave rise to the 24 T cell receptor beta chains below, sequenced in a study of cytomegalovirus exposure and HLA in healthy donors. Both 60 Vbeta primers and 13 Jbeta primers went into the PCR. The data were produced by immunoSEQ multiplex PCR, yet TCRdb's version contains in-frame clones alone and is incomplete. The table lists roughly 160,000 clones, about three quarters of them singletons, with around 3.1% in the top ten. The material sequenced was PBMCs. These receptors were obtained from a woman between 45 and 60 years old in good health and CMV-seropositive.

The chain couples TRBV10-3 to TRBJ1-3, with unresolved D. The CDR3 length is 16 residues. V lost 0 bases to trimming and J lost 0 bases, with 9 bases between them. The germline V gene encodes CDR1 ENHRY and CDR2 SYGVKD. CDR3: CAISESAVNSGNTIYF. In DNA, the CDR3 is TGTGCCATCAGTGAGTCGGCGGTGAACTCTGGAAACACCATATATTTT.

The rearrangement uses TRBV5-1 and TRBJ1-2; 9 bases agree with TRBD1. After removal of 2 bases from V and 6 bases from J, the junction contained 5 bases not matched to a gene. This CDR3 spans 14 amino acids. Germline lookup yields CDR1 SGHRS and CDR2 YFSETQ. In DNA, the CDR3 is TGCGCCAGCAGCTTCCCCGGGACAGGGAATGGCTACACCTTC. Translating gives CASSFPGTGNGYTF. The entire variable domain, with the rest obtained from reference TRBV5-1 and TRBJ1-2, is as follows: KAGVTQTPRYLIKTRGQQVTLSCSPISGHRSVSWYQQTPGQGLQFLFEYFSETQRNKGNFPGRFSGRQFSNSRSEMNVSTLELGDSALYLCASSFPGTGNGYTFGSGTRLTVV.

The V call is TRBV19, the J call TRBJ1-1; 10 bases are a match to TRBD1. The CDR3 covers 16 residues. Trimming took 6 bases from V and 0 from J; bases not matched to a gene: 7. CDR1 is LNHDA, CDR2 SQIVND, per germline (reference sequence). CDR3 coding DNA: TGTGCCAGTAGCTTCGGGGACAGGGGACTGAACACTGAAGCTTTCTTT. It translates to CASSFGDRGLNTEAFF.

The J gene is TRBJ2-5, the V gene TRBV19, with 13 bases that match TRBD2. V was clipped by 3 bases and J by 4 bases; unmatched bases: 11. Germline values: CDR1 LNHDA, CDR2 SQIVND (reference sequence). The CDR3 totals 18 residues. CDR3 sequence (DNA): TGTGCCAGTAGTATTGGACTAGCGGGAGCCCAGGGTGGAGAGACCCAGTACTTC. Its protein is CASSIGLAGAQGGETQYF. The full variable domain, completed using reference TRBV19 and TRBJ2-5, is DGGITQSPKYLFRKEGQNVTLSCEQNLNHDAMYWYRQDPGQGLRLIYYSQIVNDFQKGDIAEGYSVSREKKESFPLTVTSAQKNPTAFYLCASSIGLAGAQGGETQYFGPGTRLLVL.

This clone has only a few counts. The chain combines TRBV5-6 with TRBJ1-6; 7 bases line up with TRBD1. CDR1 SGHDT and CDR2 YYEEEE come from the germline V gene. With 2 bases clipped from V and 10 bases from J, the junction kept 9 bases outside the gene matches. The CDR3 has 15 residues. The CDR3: CASSFLEGAISPLHF. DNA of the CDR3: TGTGCCAGCAGCTTCCTCGAGGGGGCAATATCACCCCTCCACTTT.

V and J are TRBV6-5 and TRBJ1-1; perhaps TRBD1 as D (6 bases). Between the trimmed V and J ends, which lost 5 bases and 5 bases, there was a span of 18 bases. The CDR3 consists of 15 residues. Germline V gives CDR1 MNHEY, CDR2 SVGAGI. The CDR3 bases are TGTGCCAGCAGTCTACCCCAGGGGCTAGTTACTGAAGCTTTCTTT. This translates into CASSLPQGLVTEAFF.

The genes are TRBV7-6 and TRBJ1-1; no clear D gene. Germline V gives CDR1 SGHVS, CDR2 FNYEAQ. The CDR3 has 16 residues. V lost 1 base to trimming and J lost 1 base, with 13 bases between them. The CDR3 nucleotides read TGTGCCAGCAGCTTAGTCTTGTCGGAGACGAACACTGAAGCTTTCTTT. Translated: CASSLVLSETNTEAFF.

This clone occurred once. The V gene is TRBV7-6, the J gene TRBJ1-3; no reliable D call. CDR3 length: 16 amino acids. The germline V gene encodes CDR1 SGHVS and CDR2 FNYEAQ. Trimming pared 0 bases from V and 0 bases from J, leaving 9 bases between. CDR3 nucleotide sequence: TGTGCCAGCAGCTTAGCGCGGCAGCACTCTGGAAACACCATATATTTT. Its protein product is CASSLARQHSGNTIYF.

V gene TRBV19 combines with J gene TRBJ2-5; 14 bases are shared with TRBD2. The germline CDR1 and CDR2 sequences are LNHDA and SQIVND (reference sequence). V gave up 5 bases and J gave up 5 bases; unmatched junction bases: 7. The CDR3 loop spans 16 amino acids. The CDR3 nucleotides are TGTGCCAGTAGTTCGACTAGCGGGGGGGCTTCGGAGACCCAGTACTTC. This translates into CASSSTSGGASETQYF.

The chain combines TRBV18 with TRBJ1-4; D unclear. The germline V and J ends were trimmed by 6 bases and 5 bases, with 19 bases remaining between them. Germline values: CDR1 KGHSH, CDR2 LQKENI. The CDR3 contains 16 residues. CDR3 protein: CASSRPGNSQNEKLFF. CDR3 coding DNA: TGTGCCAGCTCCCGCCCGGGAAACAGTCAGAATGAAAAACTGTTTTTT.

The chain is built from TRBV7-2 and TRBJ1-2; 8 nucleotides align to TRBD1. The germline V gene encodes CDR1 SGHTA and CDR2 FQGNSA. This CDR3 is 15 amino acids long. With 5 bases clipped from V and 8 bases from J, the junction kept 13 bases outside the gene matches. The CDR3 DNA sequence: TGTGCCAGCAGCACCAGGAGGGGACAGGACCGAGGCTACACCTTC. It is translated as CASSTRRGQDRGYTF.

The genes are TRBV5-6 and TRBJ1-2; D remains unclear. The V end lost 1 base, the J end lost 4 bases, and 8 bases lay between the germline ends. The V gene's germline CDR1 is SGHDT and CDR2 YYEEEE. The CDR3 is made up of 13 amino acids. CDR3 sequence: CASSLREPYGYTF. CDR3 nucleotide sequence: TGTGCCAGCAGCTTGCGGGAGCCCTATGGCTACACCTTC.

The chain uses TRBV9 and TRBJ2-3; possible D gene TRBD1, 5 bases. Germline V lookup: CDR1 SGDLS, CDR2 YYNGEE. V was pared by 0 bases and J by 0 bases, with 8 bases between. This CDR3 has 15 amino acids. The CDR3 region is CASSVATVSTDTQYF. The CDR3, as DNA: TGTGCCAGCAGCGTAGCGACAGTAAGCACAGATACGCAGTATTTT. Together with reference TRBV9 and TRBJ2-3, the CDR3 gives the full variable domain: DSGVTQTPKHLITATGQRVTLRCSPRSGDLSVYWYQQSLDQGLQFLIQYYNGEERAKGNILERFSAQQFPDLHSELNLSSLELGDSALYFCASSVATVSTDTQYFGPGTRLTVL.

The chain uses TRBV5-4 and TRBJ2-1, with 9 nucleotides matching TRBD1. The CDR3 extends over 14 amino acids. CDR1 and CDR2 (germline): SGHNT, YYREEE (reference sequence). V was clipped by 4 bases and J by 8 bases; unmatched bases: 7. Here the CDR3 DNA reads TGTGCCAGCAGCAGCCTACAGGGGGCGGATGAGCAGTTCTTC. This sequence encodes CASSSLQGADEQFF.

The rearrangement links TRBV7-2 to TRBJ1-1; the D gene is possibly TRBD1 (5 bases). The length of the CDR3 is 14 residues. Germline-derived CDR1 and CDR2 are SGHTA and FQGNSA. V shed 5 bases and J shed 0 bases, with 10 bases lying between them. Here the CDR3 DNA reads TGTGCCAGCAGCACGACAGTTATGAACACTGAAGCTTTCTTT. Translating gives CASSTTVMNTEAFF.

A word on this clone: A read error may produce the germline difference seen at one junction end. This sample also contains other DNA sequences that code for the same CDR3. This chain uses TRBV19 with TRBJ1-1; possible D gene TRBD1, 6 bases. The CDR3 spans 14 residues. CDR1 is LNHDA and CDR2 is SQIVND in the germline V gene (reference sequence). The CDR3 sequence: CASSTSGWDTEAFF. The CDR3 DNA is TGTGCCAGTAGTACTTCAGGGTGGGACACTGAGGCTTTCTTT.

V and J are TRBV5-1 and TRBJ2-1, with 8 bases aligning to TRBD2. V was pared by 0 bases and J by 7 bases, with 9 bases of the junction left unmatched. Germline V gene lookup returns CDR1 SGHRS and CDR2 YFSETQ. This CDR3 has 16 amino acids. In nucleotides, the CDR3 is TGCGCCAGCAGCTTGGGGGTCGGGAGGGCCCGGAATGAGCAGTTCTTC. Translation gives CASSLGVGRARNEQFF.

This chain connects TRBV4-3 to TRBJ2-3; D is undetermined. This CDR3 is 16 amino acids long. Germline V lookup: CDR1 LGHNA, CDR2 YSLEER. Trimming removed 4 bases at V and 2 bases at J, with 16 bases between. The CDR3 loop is CASSPWWQIFTDTQYF. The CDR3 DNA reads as TGCGCCAGCAGCCCTTGGTGGCAGATCTTCACAGATACGCAGTATTTT.

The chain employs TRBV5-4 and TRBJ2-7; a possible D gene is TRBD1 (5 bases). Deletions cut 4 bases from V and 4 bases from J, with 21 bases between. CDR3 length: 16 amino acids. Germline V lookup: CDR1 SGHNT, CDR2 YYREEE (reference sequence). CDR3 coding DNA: TGTGCCAGCAGCCCCCCTCTTGGACACGACGGGTACGAGCAGTACTTC. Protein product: CASSPPLGHDGYEQYF.

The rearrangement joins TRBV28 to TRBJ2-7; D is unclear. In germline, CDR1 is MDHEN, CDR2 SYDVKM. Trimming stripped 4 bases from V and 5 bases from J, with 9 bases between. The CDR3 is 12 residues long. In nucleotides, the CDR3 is TGTGCCAGCAGTTCAAGCACCCACGAGCAGTACTTC. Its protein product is CASSSSTHEQYF.

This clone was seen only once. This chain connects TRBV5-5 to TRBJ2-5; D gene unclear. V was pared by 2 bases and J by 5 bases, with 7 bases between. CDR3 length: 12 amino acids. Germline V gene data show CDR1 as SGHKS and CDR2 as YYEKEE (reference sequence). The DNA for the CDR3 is TGTGCCAGCAGCTTTCAGATGGAGACCCAGTACTTC. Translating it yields CASSFQMETQYF.

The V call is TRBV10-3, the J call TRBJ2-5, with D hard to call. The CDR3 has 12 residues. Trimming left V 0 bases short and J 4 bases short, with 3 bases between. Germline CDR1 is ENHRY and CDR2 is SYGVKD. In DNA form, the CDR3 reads TGTGCCATCAGTGAGTCCTTAGAGACCCAGTACTTC. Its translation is CAISESLETQYF.

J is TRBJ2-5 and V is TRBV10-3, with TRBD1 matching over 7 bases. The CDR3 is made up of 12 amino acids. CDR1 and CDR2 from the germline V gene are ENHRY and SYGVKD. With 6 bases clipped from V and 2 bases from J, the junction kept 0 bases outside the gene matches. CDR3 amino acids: CAIRGQQETQYF. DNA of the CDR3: TGTGCCATCAGGGGACAGCAAGAGACCCAGTACTTC.

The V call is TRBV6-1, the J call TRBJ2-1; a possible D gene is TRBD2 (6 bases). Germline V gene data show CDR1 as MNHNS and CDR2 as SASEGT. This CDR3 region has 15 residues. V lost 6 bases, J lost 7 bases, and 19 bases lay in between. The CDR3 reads CASRTGTSELNEQFF. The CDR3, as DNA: TGTGCCAGCAGGACCGGGACTTCCGAATTGAATGAGCAGTTCTTC.